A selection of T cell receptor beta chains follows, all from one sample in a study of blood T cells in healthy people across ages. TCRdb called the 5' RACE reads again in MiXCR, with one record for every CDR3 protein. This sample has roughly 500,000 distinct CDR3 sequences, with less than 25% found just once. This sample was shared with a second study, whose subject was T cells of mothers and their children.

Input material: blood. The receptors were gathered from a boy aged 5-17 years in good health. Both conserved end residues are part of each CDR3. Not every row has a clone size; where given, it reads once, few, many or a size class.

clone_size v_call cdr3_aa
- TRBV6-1 CASFDRPSTDTQYF
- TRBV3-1 CASSQERATGRGETQYF
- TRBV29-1 CSARIQGAGGYTF
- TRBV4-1 CASSQDGRGESSYNEQFF
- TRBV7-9 CASSLDVDPIYGYTF
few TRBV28 CASSFPPDNTGELFF
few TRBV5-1 CASSLVASGGAETQYF
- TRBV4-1 CASSQDTNQPQHF
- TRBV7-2 CASSLESAGAHEQYF
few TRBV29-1 CSAGDHGVETQYF
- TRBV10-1 CASSESLDYGQFF
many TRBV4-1 CASSSPGTGGYNEQFF
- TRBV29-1 CSLVGARGEKLFF
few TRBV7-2 CASGLVLSSHTF
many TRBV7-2 CASSLVGGSNTGELFF
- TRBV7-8 CASSLDRDPRTGELFF
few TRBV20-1 CSAGRGDWETQYF
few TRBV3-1 CASSHVTGKREQYF
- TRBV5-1 CASSPRTGVNYGYTF
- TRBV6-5 CASSYRDPGRNTGELFF
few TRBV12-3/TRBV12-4 CASSSLAEPFYNEQFF
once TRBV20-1 CRALSPGEGETQYF
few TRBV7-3 CASSLIRAGPHEQYF
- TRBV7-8 CASSDRANNEQFF
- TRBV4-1 CASSRPGRLAGGSGELFF
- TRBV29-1 CSVQDRSGYTF
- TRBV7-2 CASSTRAGTNEKLFF
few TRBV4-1 CASSQDVEGKSPLHF
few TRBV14 CASSRRYGAPYEQYF
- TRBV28 CASSRPNRVRSTEAFF
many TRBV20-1 CSARNSRQSTVDTQYF
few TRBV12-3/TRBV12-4 CASSLEQTHSNTEAFF
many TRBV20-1 CSARETTQSLYNEQFF
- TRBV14 CASSQATNEKLFF
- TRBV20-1 CSGVKADDQETQYF
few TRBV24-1 CATSDSGTPSYEQYF
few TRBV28 CASSPTKRDRDGRGSYEQYF
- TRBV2 CASSEFFGNEKLFF